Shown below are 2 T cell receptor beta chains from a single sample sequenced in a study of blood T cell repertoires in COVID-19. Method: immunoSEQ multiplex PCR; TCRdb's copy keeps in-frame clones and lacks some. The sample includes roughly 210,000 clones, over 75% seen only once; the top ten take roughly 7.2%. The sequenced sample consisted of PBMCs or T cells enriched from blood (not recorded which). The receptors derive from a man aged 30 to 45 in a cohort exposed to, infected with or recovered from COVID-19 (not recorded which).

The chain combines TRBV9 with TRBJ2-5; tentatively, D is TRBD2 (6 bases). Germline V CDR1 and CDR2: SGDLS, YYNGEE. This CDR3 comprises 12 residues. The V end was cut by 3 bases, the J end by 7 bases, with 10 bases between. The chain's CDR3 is CASSGDFSTQYF. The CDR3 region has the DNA TGTGCCAGCAGCGGGGACTTTTCGACCCAGTACTTC.

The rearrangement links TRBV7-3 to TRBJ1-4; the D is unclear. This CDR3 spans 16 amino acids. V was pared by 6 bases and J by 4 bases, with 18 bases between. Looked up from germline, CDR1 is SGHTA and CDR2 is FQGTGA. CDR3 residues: CASSSPRRNLNEKLFF. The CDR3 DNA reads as TGTGCCAGCAGTTCTCCTCGGCGGAACCTTAATGAAAAACTGTTTTTT.